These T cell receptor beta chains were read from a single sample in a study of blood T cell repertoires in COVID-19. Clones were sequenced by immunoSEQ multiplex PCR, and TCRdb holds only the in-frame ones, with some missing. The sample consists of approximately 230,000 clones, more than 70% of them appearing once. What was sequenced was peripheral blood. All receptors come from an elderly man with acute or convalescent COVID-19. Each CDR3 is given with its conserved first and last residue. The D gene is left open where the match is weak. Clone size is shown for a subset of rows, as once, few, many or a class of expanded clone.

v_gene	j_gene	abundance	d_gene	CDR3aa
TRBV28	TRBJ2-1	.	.	CASSTTVGQGARVKVFF
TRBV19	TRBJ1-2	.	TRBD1	CASSNRGSNGYTF
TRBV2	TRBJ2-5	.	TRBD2	CASSSRGPGTSKGETQYF
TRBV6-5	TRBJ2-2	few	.	CASFTGSANTGELFF
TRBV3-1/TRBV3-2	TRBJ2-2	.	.	CASTFGSPGELFF
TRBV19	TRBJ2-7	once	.	CASSMDLFGEQYF
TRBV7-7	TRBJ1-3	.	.	CASSLGQGHGNTIYF
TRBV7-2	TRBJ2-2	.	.	CASSSLVRGNTGELFF
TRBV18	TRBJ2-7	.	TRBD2	CASSPSGGSFYEQYF
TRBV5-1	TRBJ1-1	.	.	CASSFDLNTEAFF
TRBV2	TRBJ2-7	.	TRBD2	CASSTSGGSYEQYF
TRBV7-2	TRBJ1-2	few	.	CASSLARLGQDNYGYTF
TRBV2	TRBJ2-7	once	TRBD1	CASTFTTGGSGEQYF
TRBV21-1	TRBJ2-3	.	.	CASSKQEVTDTQYF
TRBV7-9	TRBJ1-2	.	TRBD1	CASSDRDREFRGYTF
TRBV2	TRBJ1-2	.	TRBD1	CASSEEPRGHGYTF
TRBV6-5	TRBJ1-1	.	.	CASSDQGFLSEAFF
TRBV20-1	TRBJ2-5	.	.	CSARRETQYF
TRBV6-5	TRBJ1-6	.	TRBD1	CASSPTGYNSPLHF
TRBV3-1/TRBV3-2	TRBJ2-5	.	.	CASAWETYEGTQYF
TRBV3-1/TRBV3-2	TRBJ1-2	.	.	CASAGGDGGYTF
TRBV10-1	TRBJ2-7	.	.	CASSEASEQYF
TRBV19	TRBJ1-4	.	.	CASSITTAGYEKLFF
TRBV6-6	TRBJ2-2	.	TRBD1	CASSRQGVSGELFF
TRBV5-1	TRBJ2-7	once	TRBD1	CASSWGQGSGEQYF
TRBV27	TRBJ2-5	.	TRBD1	CASSSPGQPQETQYF
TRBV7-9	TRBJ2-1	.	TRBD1	CASSLATGGFPYNEQFF
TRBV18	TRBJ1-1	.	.	CASSPVHMNTEAFF